Following are 26 T cell receptor beta chains from one sample sequenced in a study of control samples from healthy donors and cancer patients. Some clones are missing from TCRdb's copy, which holds only in-frame ones; the method was immunoSEQ multiplex PCR. The sample includes about 160,000 clones, approximately 94% of them seen just once. Sequences were obtained from PBMCs. The receptor set was obtained from a man in his fifties or sixties with colorectal cancer.

V and J are TRBV9 and TRBJ1-6, with a possible D match to TRBD1 (5 bases). Between the trimmed V and J ends, which lost 4 bases and 10 bases, there was a span of 18 bases. Germline V gene data show CDR1 as SGDLS and CDR2 as YYNGEE. This CDR3 spans 15 amino acids. CDR3: CASSPGGEWWSPLHF. CDR3 DNA sequence: TGTGCCAGCAGCCCCGGGGGGGAATGGTGGTCACCCCTCCACTTT.

CDR3 protein: CASSQLGDEQFF. The CDR3 coding sequence is TGTGCCAGCAGCCAGTTAGGAGATGAGCAGTTCTTC. V is TRBV3-1 (or the pseudogene TRBV3-2) and J is TRBJ2-1; D remains unclear. Germline loops: CDR1 LGHDT, CDR2 YNNKEL (reference sequence). The ends were cut back, 3 bases at V and 8 bases at J, with 8 bases in the middle. The CDR3 extends over 12 amino acids.

The chain is built from TRBV6-5 and TRBJ1-2, with TRBD1 matching over 9 bases. The CDR3 totals 13 residues. V was clipped by 4 bases and J by 7 bases; unmatched bases: 4. Germline V lookup: CDR1 MNHEY, CDR2 SVGAGI. The CDR3 sequence: CASSLQGAPGYTF. DNA of the CDR3: TGTGCCAGCAGTTTACAGGGGGCACCTGGCTACACCTTC.

The V and J genes are TRBV6-5 and TRBJ2-6; no reliable D call. There are 15 residues in the CDR3. Germline V lookup: CDR1 MNHEY, CDR2 SVGAGI. V was trimmed by 3 bases and J by 17 bases, leaving 23 bases between them. In DNA form, the CDR3 reads TGTGCCAGCAGTTATTCAGGCAGTAATAGAGACCTATTGACTTTC. The encoded protein is CASSYSGSNRDLLTF.

The gene calls are TRBV7-9 and TRBJ2-5; TRBD1 agrees at 12 bases. With 5 bases clipped from V and 5 bases from J, the junction kept 6 bases outside the gene matches. The CDR3 contains 15 residues. Germline V lookup: CDR1 SEHNR, CDR2 FQNEAQ (reference sequence). CDR3 sequence reads: CASSQGTGGYETQYF. CDR3 bases: TGTGCCAGCAGCCAGGGGACAGGGGGCTACGAGACCCAGTACTTC. The full variable domain, completed using reference TRBV7-9 and TRBJ2-5, is DTGVSQNPRHKITKRGQNVTFRCDPISEHNRLYWYRQTLGQGPEFLTYFQNEAQLEKSRLLSDRFSAERPKGSFSTLEIQRTEQGDSAMYLCASSQGTGGYETQYFGPGTRLLVL.

J is TRBJ2-7 and V is TRBV3-1 (or the pseudogene TRBV3-2); maybe TRBD2 (6 bases). With 4 bases removed from V and 6 bases from J, the gap between germline ends came to 16 bases. Germline lookup yields CDR1 LGHDT and CDR2 YNNKEL (reference sequence). This CDR3 contains 14 residues. CDR3 amino acids: CASSPGSFGGEQYF. In nucleotides, the CDR3 is TGTGCCAGCAGCCCTGGGTCCTTCGGGGGCGAGCAGTACTTC.

V and J are TRBV27 and TRBJ2-6; tentatively, D is TRBD1 or TRBD2 (5 bases each). The CDR3 loop spans 22 amino acids. From germline, CDR1 is MNHEY and CDR2 SMNVEV (reference sequence). The V and J ends lost 2 bases and 4 bases respectively, with 30 bases between them. This CDR3 is CASSLTYTFEGIGLPGANVLTF. CDR3 sequence (DNA): TGTGCCAGCAGTTTAACTTACACATTCGAGGGGATAGGACTTCCCGGGGCCAACGTCCTGACTTTC.

CDR3 protein: CASTKGAGSSYEQYF. The DNA of the CDR3 is TGTGCCAGCACCAAGGGGGCAGGGAGCTCCTACGAGCAGTACTTC. This chain joins TRBV27 and TRBJ2-7; TRBD1 aligns across 7 bases. This CDR3 is built from 15 residues. Losses at the gene ends were 7 bases for V and 0 bases for J; bases not matched to a gene: 9. The germline CDR1 and CDR2 sequences are MNHEY and SMNVEV (reference sequence).

J is TRBJ1-4 and V is TRBV7-9; the D gene is possibly TRBD1 (6 bases). V gave up 6 bases and J gave up 3 bases, with 11 bases separating them. The CDR3 totals 14 residues. The germline V gene encodes CDR1 SEHNR and CDR2 FQNEAQ (reference sequence). In nucleotides, the CDR3 is TGTGCCAGCAGGACGGAGGGGGCTAATGAAAAACTGTTTTTT. Translating gives CASRTEGANEKLFF.

V gene TRBV18 combines with J gene TRBJ2-7; D gene uncertain. Trimming took off 2 bases at V and 6 bases at J, with 8 bases between the two ends. This CDR3 has 12 amino acids. Germline CDR1 reads KGHSH; CDR2 reads LQKENI. As DNA, the CDR3 is TGTGCCAGCTCACCAGAAGGGCGCGAGCAGTACTTC. This codes for CASSPEGREQYF.

J is TRBJ2-3 and V is TRBV5-1; 7 bases match TRBD1. CDR3 size: 15 residues. Germline lookup yields CDR1 SGHRS and CDR2 YFSETQ. The ends lost 3 bases at V and 0 bases at J; junction bases unmatched: 4. In DNA form, the CDR3 reads TGCGCCAGCAGCTACCGGGACAGTAGCACAGATACGCAGTATTTT. Residues: CASSYRDSSTDTQYF.

The chain recombines TRBV30 with TRBJ1-1; TRBD1 is a possible D gene (5 bases). Trimming stripped 2 bases from V and 1 base from J, with 5 bases between. This CDR3 is built from 12 residues. Germline CDR1 GTSNPN, CDR2 SVGIG (reference sequence). CDR3 nucleotides: TGTGCCTGGAGTCAGGGGAACACTGAAGCTTTCTTT. It codes for CAWSQGNTEAFF.

V and J are TRBV5-4 and TRBJ2-5; D perhaps matches TRBD2 (6 bases). From germline, CDR1 is SGHNT and CDR2 YYREEE (reference sequence). V was cut by 3 bases and J by 1 base, with 7 bases left in between. The CDR3 runs to 13 residues. The CDR3 reads CASSWDFQETQYF. In nucleotides, the CDR3 is TGTGCCAGCAGCTGGGACTTCCAAGAGACCCAGTACTTC.

V gene TRBV7-2 combines with J gene TRBJ2-3; TRBD2 agrees at 7 bases. The CDR3 has 18 residues. Germline V gene sequence: CDR1 SGHTA, CDR2 FQGNSA. V gave up 1 base and J gave up 0 bases; unmatched junction bases: 10. As DNA, the CDR3 is TGTGCCAGCAGCTTAGTATCGGACGCTAGCGGTAGCACAGATACGCAGTATTTT. Translation gives CASSLVSDASGSTDTQYF.

J is TRBJ1-2 and V is TRBV19; 9 bases are shared with TRBD1. With V trimmed by 4 bases and J by 5 bases, 5 bases remained unmatched. Germline V gives CDR1 LNHDA, CDR2 SQIVND (reference sequence). The CDR3 extends over 14 amino acids. CDR3 protein: CASSRGQGLYGYTF. The CDR3 DNA sequence: TGTGCCAGTAGTAGGGGACAGGGTCTATATGGCTACACCTTC.

The rearrangement links TRBV9 to TRBJ2-3; maybe TRBD2 (5 bases). The CDR3 consists of 16 residues. The V gene lost 0 bases and the J gene lost 0 bases, with 11 bases spanning the gap. From germline, CDR1 is SGDLS and CDR2 YYNGEE. The CDR3 spells CASSVGAAPSTDTQYF. CDR3 sequence (DNA): TGTGCCAGCAGCGTAGGAGCGGCACCCAGCACAGATACGCAGTATTTT.

The gene calls are TRBV10-3 and TRBJ1-2; TRBD1 is a possible D gene (5 bases). V lost 2 bases and J lost 4, with 11 bases in between. The CDR3 runs to 14 residues. CDR1 is ENHRY and CDR2 is SYGVKD in the germline V gene. DNA for the CDR3: TGTGCCATCAGTGAGACTGCTGGGGGCTATGGCTACACCTTC. Protein sequence: CAISETAGGYGYTF.

The rearrangement uses TRBV9 and TRBJ2-3; tentative D call: TRBD2 (6 bases). In germline, CDR1 is SGDLS, CDR2 YYNGEE. This CDR3 is built from 16 residues. Trimming took 0 bases from V and 2 from J, leaving 13 bases between them. DNA for the CDR3: TGTGCCAGCAGCGTAGGGGCGGGGAGGCTCACAGATACGCAGTATTTT. Translating it yields CASSVGAGRLTDTQYF.

The CDR3 DNA sequence: TGTGCCAGCAGGGGACAGGGGGCTTACGACACTGAAGCTTTCTTT. Its protein is CASRGQGAYDTEAFF. V gene TRBV6-4 combines with J gene TRBJ1-1; the match to TRBD1 covers 12 bases. The CDR3 extends over 15 amino acids. The germline V gene encodes CDR1 MRHNA and CDR2 SNTAGT. Trimming took 6 bases from V and 3 from J; bases not matched to a gene: 5.

This sequence joins TRBV30 and TRBJ2-7; 11 nucleotides line up with TRBD2. The junction had 6 bases not matched to a gene; V was cut back by 3 bases and J by 2 bases. There are 15 residues in the CDR3. Germline V gene sequence: CDR1 GTSNPN, CDR2 SVGIG (reference sequence). The CDR3 region is CAWRRVAGGAYEQYF. The CDR3 nucleotides read TGTGCCTGGAGGAGAGTAGCGGGGGGGGCCTACGAGCAGTACTTC.

This sequence joins TRBV9 and TRBJ2-1, with D tentatively TRBD2 (5 bases). The length of the CDR3 is 16 residues. Trimming removed 2 bases at V and 4 bases at J, with 16 bases between. From germline, CDR1 is SGDLS and CDR2 YYNGEE. The CDR3 protein is CASSVEGTPYYNEQFF. CDR3 bases: TGTGCCAGCAGCGTCGAGGGAACCCCCTATTACAATGAGCAGTTCTTC.

This chain links TRBV7-9 with TRBJ2-3; D might be TRBD2 (7 bases). V was cut by 5 bases and J by 0 bases, with 24 bases left in between. Germline values: CDR1 SEHNR, CDR2 FQNEAQ (reference sequence). The CDR3 runs 19 residues. Here the CDR3 DNA reads TGTGCCAGCAGCCCCCTGGGTAGGGGGGGGCAAGGGAGCACAGATACGCAGTATTTT. This encodes CASSPLGRGGQGSTDTQYF.

The V and J genes are TRBV11-3 and TRBJ2-2; no clear D gene. Trimming took 2 bases from V and 2 from J, leaving 0 bases between them. The CDR3 spans 12 residues. Germline V lookup: CDR1 SGHNT, CDR2 YENEEA. The CDR3 sequence is CASSLNTGELFF. DNA for the CDR3: TGTGCCAGCAGCTTAAACACCGGGGAGCTGTTTTTT.

The chain joins TRBV13 to TRBJ1-1; 8 bases fit TRBD1. Trimming cost V 3 bases and J 1 base; bases outside gene matches: 7. The CDR3 has 16 amino acids. From germline, CDR1 is PRHDT and CDR2 FYEKMQ (reference sequence). CDR3 amino acids: CASSFRQGQGNTEAFF. In DNA form, the CDR3 reads TGTGCCAGCAGCTTCCGACAGGGGCAGGGGAACACTGAAGCTTTCTTT.

The chain employs TRBV25-1 and TRBJ1-1; D is perhaps TRBD1 (6 bases). V gave up 4 bases and J gave up 1 base, with 13 bases separating them. Germline V gene data show CDR1 as MGHDK and CDR2 as SYGVNS. This CDR3 has 15 residues. CDR3 sequence: CASSVQGTKNTEAFF. DNA of the CDR3: TGTGCCAGCAGTGTACAGGGAACGAAGAACACTGAAGCTTTCTTT.

The chain is built from TRBV2 and TRBJ1-1; D perhaps matches TRBD1 (6 bases). The V and J ends lost 6 bases and 9 bases respectively, with 14 bases between them. The CDR3 spans 12 residues. Looked up from germline, CDR1 is SNHLY and CDR2 is FYNNEI. The CDR3 sequence: CASRATGRKAFF. The CDR3 DNA sequence: TGTGCCAGCAGGGCTACAGGGAGAAAAGCTTTCTTT.